The clone carrying this TCR beta chain came up a few times. A read error may explain this, as a much larger clone is one base away. The blood specimen was taken at initial hyperthyroidism diagnosis, before any ophthalmopathy symptoms. Isolation of PBMCs was performed on 8.5 to 10 ml fresh peripheral blood. The data originate from a study of T cells in Graves' hyperthyroidism and ophthalmopathy. The germline V gene encodes CDR1 SQVTM and CDR2 ANQGSEA. Deletions cut 7 bases from V and 5 bases from J, with 17 bases between. The CDR3 is made up of 13 amino acids. Amplification yielded TCR beta CDR3 regions, with RNA transcripts as the source. Primed by the HTBI set, a first-round RT-PCR was run on the TCR CDR3. TCRdb fed the multiplex PCR reads into MiXCR, producing one record per CDR3 protein. This sample has 550,000 to 650,000 distinct CDR3 sequences, with approximately 15% found just once.

The V call is TRBV29-1, the J call TRBJ1-1, with D possibly being TRBD1 (5 bases). The sequencing sample was made of blood. The clonotype comes from a woman in her 30s with Graves' hyperthyroidism that later progressed to Graves' ophthalmopathy. CDR3 nucleotides: TGCAGCGCCTCTGGCGGGGGGATGACTGAAGCTTTCTTT. The encoded protein is CSASGGGMTEAFF.